Below, 28 T cell receptor beta chains from the same sample are listed, as sequenced in a study of T cell repertoires in cytomegalovirus infection. One entry per CDR3 protein, called by TCRdb with MiXCR from the reads. The sample has about 150,000 distinct CDR3 sequences, about a quarter seen once. Material for sequencing was PBMCs. The receptor source for this set is a human donor in good health (CMV status not recorded). Some clones in this sample may be carry-over from other donors' samples.

This clonotype has more than one count but fewer than ten. The V and J genes are TRBV7-8 and TRBJ1-4; tentative D call: TRBD1 (5 bases). Trimming stripped 3 bases from V and 13 bases from J, with 12 bases between. This CDR3 is 12 amino acids long. Germline V gives CDR1 SGHVS, CDR2 FQNEAQ. The CDR3 DNA sequence: TGTGCCAGCAGCTTGGGGGGGGGTGTACTGTTTTTT. Translation gives CASSLGGGVLFF.

This clonotype has just a few counts. The chain carries TRBV28 and TRBJ2-1; D is ambiguous. The CDR3 contains 12 residues. V dropped 6 bases and J dropped 7 bases, with 10 bases sitting between them. Germline V CDR1 and CDR2: MDHEN, SYDVKM. The CDR3 protein is CASSAGANEQFF. CDR3 DNA sequence: TGTGCCAGCAGCGCCGGAGCGAATGAGCAGTTCTTC.

In its sample, this clonotype was seen a few times. The chain is built from TRBV27 and TRBJ1-6; D call uncertain. Per germline, CDR1 MNHEY and CDR2 SMNVEV (reference sequence). V was shortened by 4 bases and J by 1 base, with 5 bases between the two germline ends. The CDR3 sequence is 14 residues long. The DNA of the CDR3 is TGTGCCAGCAGTTCCAGTTCCTATAATTCACCCCTCCACTTT. It specifies CASSSSSYNSPLHF.

Many counts were recorded for this clonotype. This chain joins TRBV7-2 and TRBJ1-1, with TRBD1 matching over 8 bases. Per germline, CDR1 SGHTA and CDR2 FQGNSA. There are 14 residues in the CDR3. J was trimmed by 1 base and V by 5 bases; bases with no gene match: 3. CDR3 sequence reads: CASSIDRGNTEAFF. The CDR3 DNA follows: TGTGCCAGCAGCATTGACAGGGGGAACACTGAAGCTTTCTTT.

The sample holds a few counts of this clonotype. V usage is TRBV12-3 or TRBV12-4 and J usage is TRBJ1-1; possible D gene TRBD1, 6 bases. The CDR3 covers 15 residues. V lost 6 bases and J 6 bases, leaving 20 bases between the germline ends. The CDR3 reads CASSPSSRQEPEAFF. The CDR3 nucleotides read TGTGCCAGCAGCCCCTCTAGTCGACAGGAACCTGAAGCTTTCTTT.

The V and J genes are TRBV2 and TRBJ1-3; D is uncertain. Trimming took off 6 bases at V and 0 bases at J, with 15 bases between the two ends. The CDR3 is 16 residues long. Per germline, CDR1 SNHLY and CDR2 FYNNEI. The chain's CDR3 is CASSARTRASGNTIYF. The CDR3 DNA sequence: TGTGCCAGCAGCGCCCGGACGCGAGCCTCTGGAAACACCATATATTTT.

This clonotype was detected many times. The chain combines TRBV28 with TRBJ2-7, with D maybe TRBD1 (6 bases). Germline loops: CDR1 MDHEN, CDR2 SYDVKM. The CDR3 totals 12 residues. CDR3 nucleotides: TGTGGCCACGGACAGCCTTCCTACGAGCAGTACTTC. This translates into CGHGQPSYEQYF.

This clonotype has a handful of counts. The chain couples TRBV28 to TRBJ1-3, with a possible D match to TRBD1 (5 bases). CDR1 MDHEN and CDR2 SYDVKM come from the germline V gene. This CDR3 has 15 residues. V shed 7 bases and J shed 3 bases, with 16 bases lying between them. CDR3 DNA sequence: TGTGCCAGCAACCCCGGAGGGGCGGGTGGAAACACCATATATTTT. It codes for CASNPGGAGGNTIYF. Combining the CDR3 with reference TRBV28 and TRBJ1-3 gives the whole variable domain DVKVTQSSRYLVKRTGEKVFLECVQDMDHENMFWYRQDPGLGLRLIYFSYDVKMKEKGDIPEGYSVSREKKERFSLILESASTNQTSMYLCASNPGGAGGNTIYFGEGSWLTVV.

The chain uses TRBV28 and TRBJ1-1, with D perhaps matching TRBD1 (6 bases). V was clipped by 2 bases and J by 11 bases, with 12 bases between them. CDR1 is MDHEN and CDR2 is SYDVKM in the germline V gene. The CDR3 has 12 amino acids. CDR3 in DNA: TGTGCCAGCAGTTTACACGCAGGGGAGGCTTTCTTT. This codes for CASSLHAGEAFF.

The V call is TRBV7-2, the J call TRBJ2-7, with 7 bases that match TRBD1. CDR1 is SGHTA and CDR2 is FQGNSA in the germline V gene. The CDR3 has 12 residues. Germline trimming cut 5 bases from V and 4 bases from J; bases unmatched to any gene: 2. The CDR3 coding sequence is TGTGCCAGCAGCCGGGACAGATACGAGCAGTACTTC. This sequence encodes CASSRDRYEQYF.

The genes are TRBV9 and TRBJ2-7; D not resolved. The length of the CDR3 is 13 residues. Germline V gene sequence: CDR1 SGDLS, CDR2 YYNGEE. V was trimmed by 4 bases and J by 6 bases, leaving 14 bases between them. CDR3 DNA sequence: TGTGCCAGCAGCACCTCGGGCTCTACCGAGCAGTACTTC. It translates to CASSTSGSTEQYF.

This clonotype was detected a few times. V is TRBV28 and J is TRBJ2-7; D is unclear. Per germline, CDR1 MDHEN and CDR2 SYDVKM. This CDR3 has 14 residues. The V gene lost 8 bases and the J gene lost 2 bases, with 16 bases spanning the gap. CDR3 sequence (DNA): TGTGCCAGCGGGCGACTTAGCTCTACCTACGAGCAGTACTTC. This codes for CASGRLSSTYEQYF.

This clonotype was observed many times. The gene calls are TRBV7-2 and TRBJ2-7; D not resolved. V lost 2 bases to trimming and J lost 4 bases, with 12 bases between them. The CDR3 runs 14 residues. Germline assignment: CDR1 SGHTA and CDR2 FQGNSA. The CDR3 bases are TGTGCCAGCAGCTTAAGCCCCGGGCTTTACGAGCAGTACTTC. This sequence encodes CASSLSPGLYEQYF. The full variable domain, with the rest looked up from reference TRBV7-2 and TRBJ2-7, is GAGVSQSPSNKVTEKGKDVELRCDPISGHTALYWYRQSLGQGLEFLIYFQGNSAPDKSGLPSDRFSAERTGGSVSTLTIQRTQQEDSAVYLCASSLSPGLYEQYFGPGTRLTVT.

The sample holds a few counts of this clonotype. This chain links TRBV12-3 or TRBV12-4 with TRBJ1-1, with D possibly matching TRBD1 (6 bases). The CDR3 runs to 14 residues. Deletions cut 6 bases from V and 0 bases from J, with 11 bases between. The CDR3 reads CASSSGQLNTEAFF. The CDR3 DNA is TGTGCCAGCAGCTCAGGACAGCTGAACACTGAAGCTTTCTTT.

In the case of this clonotype: This sequence may be a read error, since a much larger clone differs from it by one base. This sequence joins TRBV4-1 and TRBJ2-7; TRBD1 aligns across 8 bases. Germline CDR1 MGHRA, CDR2 YSYEKL. CDR3 length equals 15 residues. DNA for the CDR3: TGCGCCAGCAGCCCAGTGGGGACAGGAAACTACGACCAGTACTTC. This codes for CASSPVGTGNYDQYF.

This clonotype was seen many times. The rearrangement joins TRBV12-3 or TRBV12-4 to TRBJ2-1; TRBD2 agrees at 7 bases. The CDR3 spans 15 residues. Germline trimming cut 6 bases from V and 10 bases from J; bases unmatched to any gene: 15. In DNA, the CDR3 is TGTGCCAGCAGGAATGGGCGGGAGAGGTGGGCCGAGCAGTTCTTC. It translates to CASRNGRERWAEQFF.

This chain uses TRBV2 with TRBJ1-2; possible D gene TRBD1, 6 bases. The CDR3 consists of 14 residues. The germline gives CDR1 SNHLY, CDR2 FYNNEI. V was shortened by 9 bases and J by 2 bases, with 16 bases between the two germline ends. The CDR3 nucleotides read TGTGCCAGTCTTTTTGACAGGACAAACTATGGCTACACCTTC. Protein sequence: CASLFDRTNYGYTF.

The chain links TRBV19 to TRBJ1-5; D is unclear. The CDR3 extends over 15 amino acids. Germline V lookup: CDR1 LNHDA, CDR2 SQIVND (reference sequence). V dropped 5 bases and J dropped 0 bases, with 11 bases sitting between them. CDR3 in amino acids: CASSYGIYSNQPQHF. The CDR3 DNA is TGTGCCAGTAGTTACGGGATTTATAGCAATCAGCCCCAGCATTTT.

This chain links TRBV7-8 with TRBJ1-1, with TRBD1 matching over 8 bases. The CDR3 loop spans 15 amino acids. Germline CDR1 SGHVS, CDR2 FQNEAQ. The junction had 6 bases not matched to a gene; V was cut back by 0 bases and J by 6 bases. The CDR3 reads CASSLATTGESEAFF. CDR3 bases: TGTGCCAGCAGCTTAGCGACGACAGGGGAATCTGAAGCTTTCTTT.

The chain joins TRBV20-1 to TRBJ2-3; TRBD2 agrees at 8 bases. This CDR3 region has 18 residues. Trimming cost V 5 bases and J 0 bases; bases outside gene matches: 16. The germline V gene encodes CDR1 DFQATT and CDR2 SNEGSKA (reference sequence). CDR3 in amino acids: CSALLPLAGRTSTDTQYF. The CDR3 nucleotides are TGCAGTGCTCTGTTACCCCTAGCGGGCCGTACTAGCACAGATACGCAGTATTTT.

This clonotype was detected only once. The CDR3 sequence is CASSNTYEKLFF. The CDR3 DNA sequence: TGTGCCAGCAGTAATACTTATGAAAAACTGTTTTTT. The chain recombines TRBV6-6 with TRBJ1-4, with D unclear. The length of the CDR3 is 12 residues. Trimming cost V 5 bases and J 6 bases, with 7 bases left between them. The germline V gene encodes CDR1 MNHNY and CDR2 SVGAGI (reference sequence).

This clonotype appeared a few times. This sequence joins TRBV11-2 and TRBJ2-5; D uncertain. This CDR3 region has 15 residues. Germline V gene lookup returns CDR1 SGHAT and CDR2 FQNNGV. The V end was cut by 4 bases, the J end by 0 bases, with 12 bases between. DNA for the CDR3: TGTGCCAGCAGCTCATTTCTCAGTTACCAAGAGACCCAGTACTTC. Protein sequence: CASSSFLSYQETQYF.

Many counts were recorded for this clonotype. The rearrangement joins TRBV7-2 to TRBJ2-2; 15 positions agree with TRBD2. The CDR3 extends over 18 amino acids. The germline CDR1 and CDR2 sequences are SGHTA and FQGNSA. J was trimmed by 5 bases and V by 3 bases; bases with no gene match: 7. CDR3 in DNA: TGTGCCAGCAGCTTCCCGGGACTAGCGGGAGGAAAGACCGGGGAGCTGTTTTTT. Its protein product is CASSFPGLAGGKTGELFF.

This clonotype was seen at least ten times. The chain carries TRBV12-3 or TRBV12-4 and TRBJ1-1; no definite D call. V was pared by 6 bases and J by 5 bases, with 16 bases between. The CDR3 runs to 14 residues. CDR3 loop: CASSPRPEETEAFF. CDR3 sequence (DNA): TGTGCCAGCAGCCCCAGGCCGGAGGAGACTGAAGCTTTCTTT.

This clonotype was counted only a few times. The gene calls are TRBV29-1 and TRBJ1-4; D is undetermined. V was pared by 5 bases and J by 4 bases, with 8 bases between. The CDR3 consists of 12 residues. Germline V gene lookup returns CDR1 SQVTM and CDR2 ANQGSEA. DNA of the CDR3: TGCAGCGTTAAAAAGGGTAATGAAAAACTGTTTTTT. Residues: CSVKKGNEKLFF.

The J gene is TRBJ2-1, the V gene TRBV4-1, with 10 bases aligning to TRBD2. Trimming at V came to 5 bases and at J to 7 bases, leaving 11 bases not matched to a gene. CDR3 length: 16 amino acids. Germline V gives CDR1 MGHRA, CDR2 YSYEKL. This CDR3 is CASSSIPSGRTNEQFF. For the CDR3, the DNA is TGCGCCAGCAGCTCAATCCCTAGCGGGAGAACGAATGAGCAGTTCTTC.

This clonotype was counted ten times or more. This chain uses TRBV7-3 with TRBJ2-5, with D perhaps TRBD1 (7 bases). Germline V gene data show CDR1 as SGHTA and CDR2 as FQGTGA. The CDR3 has 15 residues. With 5 bases removed from V and 1 base from J, the gap between germline ends came to 14 bases. The CDR3 coding sequence is TGTGCCAGCAGCGCCGGAGGGACAGCCCAAGAGACCCAGTACTTC. Amino acid sequence: CASSAGGTAQETQYF.

The count of this clonotype is one. V is TRBV7-8 and J is TRBJ1-5, with TRBD1 as a possible D gene (6 bases). Deletions cut 5 bases from V and 4 bases from J, with 15 bases between. The CDR3 is 15 amino acids. CDR1 SGHVS and CDR2 FQNEAQ come from the germline V gene. CDR3 in amino acids: CASSPRRTDNQPQHF. The CDR3 DNA follows: TGTGCCAGCAGCCCCAGACGGACAGATAATCAGCCCCAGCATTTT.